Detailed here is one TCR beta chain. The source of the sample is a study of blood T cell repertoires in COVID-19. Study summary: The United States, Italy and Spain were the sources of the acute and convalescent COVID-19 samples. T cells, B-cell-depleted T cells, or PBMCs supplied cDNA or gDNA.

The CDR3 consists of 15 residues. Trimming left V 6 bases short and J 5 bases short, with 19 bases between. The germline gives CDR1 MNHNY, CDR2 SVGAGI (reference sequence). Authors' processing steps: Amplified reference gene primers provided the basis for estimating nucleated cell counts. Sequenced by immunoSEQ multiplex PCR; TCRdb stores in-frame clones only, minus some. V and J calls and clone size are given by that table; D and trimming were obtained from the DNA. The data contain approximately 99,000 clones, roughly 84% of them singletons. Sequencing input: peripheral blood. The receptor's source is a man aged 65 to 85 with active or convalescent COVID-19. The V call is TRBV6-6, the J call TRBJ2-5, with D possibly TRBD2 on 6 matching bases. CDR3 coding DNA: TGTGCCAGCAGCCCCGGGGGTTTGGGGAGGGAGACCCAGTACTTC. This sequence encodes CASSPGGLGRETQYF.